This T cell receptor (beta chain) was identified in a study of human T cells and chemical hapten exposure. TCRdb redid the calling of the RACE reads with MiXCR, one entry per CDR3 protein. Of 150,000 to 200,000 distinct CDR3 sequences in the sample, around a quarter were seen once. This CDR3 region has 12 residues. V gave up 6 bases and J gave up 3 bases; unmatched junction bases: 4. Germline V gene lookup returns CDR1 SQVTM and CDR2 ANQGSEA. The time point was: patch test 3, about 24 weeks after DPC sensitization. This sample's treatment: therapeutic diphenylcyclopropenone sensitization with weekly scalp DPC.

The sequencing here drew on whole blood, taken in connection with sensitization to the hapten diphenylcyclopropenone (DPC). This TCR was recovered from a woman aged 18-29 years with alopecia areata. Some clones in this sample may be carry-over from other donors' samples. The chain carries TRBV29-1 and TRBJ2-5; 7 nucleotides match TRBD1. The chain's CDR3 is CSVDRVKETQYF. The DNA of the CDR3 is TGCAGCGTCGACAGGGTAAAAGAGACCCAGTACTTC.